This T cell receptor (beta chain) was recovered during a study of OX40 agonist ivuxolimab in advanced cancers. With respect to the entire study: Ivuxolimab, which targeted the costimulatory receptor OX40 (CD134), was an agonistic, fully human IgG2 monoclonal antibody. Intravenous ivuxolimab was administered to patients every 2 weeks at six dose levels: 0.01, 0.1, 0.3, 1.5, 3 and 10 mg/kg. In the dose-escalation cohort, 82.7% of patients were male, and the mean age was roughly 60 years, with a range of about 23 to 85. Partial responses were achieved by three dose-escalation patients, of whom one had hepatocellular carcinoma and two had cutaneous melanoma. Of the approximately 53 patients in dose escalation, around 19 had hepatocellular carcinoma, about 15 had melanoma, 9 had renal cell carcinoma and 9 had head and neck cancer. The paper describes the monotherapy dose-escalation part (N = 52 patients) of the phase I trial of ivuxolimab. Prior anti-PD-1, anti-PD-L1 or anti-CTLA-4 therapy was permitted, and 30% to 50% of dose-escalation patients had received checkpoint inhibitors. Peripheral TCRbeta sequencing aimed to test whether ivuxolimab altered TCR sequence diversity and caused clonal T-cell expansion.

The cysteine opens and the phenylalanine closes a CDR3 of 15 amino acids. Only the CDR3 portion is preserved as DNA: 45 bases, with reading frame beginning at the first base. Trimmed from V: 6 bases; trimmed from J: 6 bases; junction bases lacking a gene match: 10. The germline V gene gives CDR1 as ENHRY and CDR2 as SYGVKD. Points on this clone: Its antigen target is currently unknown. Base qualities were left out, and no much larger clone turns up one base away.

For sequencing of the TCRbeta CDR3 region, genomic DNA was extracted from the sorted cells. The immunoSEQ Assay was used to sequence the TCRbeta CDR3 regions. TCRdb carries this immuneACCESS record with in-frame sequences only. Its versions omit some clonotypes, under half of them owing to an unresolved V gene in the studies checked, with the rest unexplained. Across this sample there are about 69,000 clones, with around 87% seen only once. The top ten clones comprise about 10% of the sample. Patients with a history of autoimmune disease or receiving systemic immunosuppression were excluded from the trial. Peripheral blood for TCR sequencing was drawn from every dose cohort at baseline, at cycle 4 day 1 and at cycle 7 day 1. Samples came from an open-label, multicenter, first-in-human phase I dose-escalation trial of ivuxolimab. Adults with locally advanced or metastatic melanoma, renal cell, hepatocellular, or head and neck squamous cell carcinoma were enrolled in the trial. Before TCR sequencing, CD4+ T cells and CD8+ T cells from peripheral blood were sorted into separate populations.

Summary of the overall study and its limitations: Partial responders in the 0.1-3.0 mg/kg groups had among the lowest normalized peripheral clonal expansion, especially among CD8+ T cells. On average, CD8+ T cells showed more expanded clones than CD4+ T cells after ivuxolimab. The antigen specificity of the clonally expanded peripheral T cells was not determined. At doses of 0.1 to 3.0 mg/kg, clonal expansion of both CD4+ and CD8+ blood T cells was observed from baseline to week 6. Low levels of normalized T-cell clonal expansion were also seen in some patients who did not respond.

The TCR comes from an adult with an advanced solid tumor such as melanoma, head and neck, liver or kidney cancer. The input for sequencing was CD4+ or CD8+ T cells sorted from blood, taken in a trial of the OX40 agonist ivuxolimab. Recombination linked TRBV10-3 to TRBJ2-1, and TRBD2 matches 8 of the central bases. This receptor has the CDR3 CAIRVAGTSVNEQFF. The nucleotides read TGTGCCATCAGAGTAGCGGGGACAAGTGTCAATGAGCAGTTCTTC.